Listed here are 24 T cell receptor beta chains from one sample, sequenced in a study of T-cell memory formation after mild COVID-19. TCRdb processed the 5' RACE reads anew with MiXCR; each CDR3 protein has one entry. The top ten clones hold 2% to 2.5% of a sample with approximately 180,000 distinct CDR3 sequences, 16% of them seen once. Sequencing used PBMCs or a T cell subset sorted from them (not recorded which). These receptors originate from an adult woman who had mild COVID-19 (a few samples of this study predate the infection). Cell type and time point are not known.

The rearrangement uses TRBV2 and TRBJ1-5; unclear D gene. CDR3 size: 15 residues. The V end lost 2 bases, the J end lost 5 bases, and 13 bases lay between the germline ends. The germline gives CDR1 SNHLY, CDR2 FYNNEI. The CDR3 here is CASSEQIGLDQPQHF. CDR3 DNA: TGTGCCAGCAGTGAACAGATAGGGTTAGATCAGCCCCAGCATTTT.

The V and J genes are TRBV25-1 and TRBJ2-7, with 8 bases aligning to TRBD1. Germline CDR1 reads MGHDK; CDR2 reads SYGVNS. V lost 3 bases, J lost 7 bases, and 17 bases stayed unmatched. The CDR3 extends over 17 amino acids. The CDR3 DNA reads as TGTGCCAGCAGTGATCCCTCGACCGGGACAGGAATAACGGAGCAGTACTTC. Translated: CASSDPSTGTGITEQYF.

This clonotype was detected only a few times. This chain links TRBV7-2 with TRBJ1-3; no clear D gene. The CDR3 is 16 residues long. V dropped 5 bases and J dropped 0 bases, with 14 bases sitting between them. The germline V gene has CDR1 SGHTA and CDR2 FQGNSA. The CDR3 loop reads CASSPAFARSGNTIYF. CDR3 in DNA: TGTGCCAGCAGCCCCGCGTTTGCCCGCTCTGGAAACACCATATATTTT.

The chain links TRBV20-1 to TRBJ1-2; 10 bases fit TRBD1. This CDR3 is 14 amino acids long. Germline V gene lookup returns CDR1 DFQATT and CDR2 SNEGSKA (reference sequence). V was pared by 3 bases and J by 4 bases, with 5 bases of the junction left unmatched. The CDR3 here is CSARDRGSLYGYTF. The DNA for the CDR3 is TGCAGTGCTAGGGACAGGGGGAGTCTCTATGGCTACACCTTC.

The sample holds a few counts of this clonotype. The CDR3 DNA follows: TGCGCCAGCCGTCCTAGGGAGTTCTACAATGAGCAGTTCTTC. It yields the protein CASRPREFYNEQFF. V gene TRBV5-1 combines with J gene TRBJ2-1, with a weak D call TRBD2 (5 bases). This CDR3 is built from 14 residues. Trimming stripped 7 bases from V and 3 bases from J, with 14 bases between. The germline gives CDR1 SGHRS, CDR2 YFSETQ.

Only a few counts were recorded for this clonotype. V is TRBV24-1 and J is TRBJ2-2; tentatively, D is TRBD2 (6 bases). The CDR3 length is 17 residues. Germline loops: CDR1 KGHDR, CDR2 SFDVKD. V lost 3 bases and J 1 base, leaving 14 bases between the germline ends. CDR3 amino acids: CATSDIGGPRNTGELFF. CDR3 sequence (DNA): TGTGCCACCAGTGATATCGGAGGGCCGCGGAACACCGGGGAGCTGTTTTTT.

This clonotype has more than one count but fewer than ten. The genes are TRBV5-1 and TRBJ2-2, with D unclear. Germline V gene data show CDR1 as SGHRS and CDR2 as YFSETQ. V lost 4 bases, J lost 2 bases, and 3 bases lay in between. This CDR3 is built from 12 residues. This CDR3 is CASSINTGELFF. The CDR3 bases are TGCGCCAGCAGCATCAACACCGGGGAGCTGTTTTTT.

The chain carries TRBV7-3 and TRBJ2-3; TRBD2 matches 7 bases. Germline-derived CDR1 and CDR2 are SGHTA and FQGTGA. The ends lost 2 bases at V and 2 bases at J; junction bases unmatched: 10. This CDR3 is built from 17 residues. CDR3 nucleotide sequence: TGTGCCAGCAGCTTAGGCCCCCCTCTAGCGGCCACAGATACGCAGTATTTT. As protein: CASSLGPPLAATDTQYF.

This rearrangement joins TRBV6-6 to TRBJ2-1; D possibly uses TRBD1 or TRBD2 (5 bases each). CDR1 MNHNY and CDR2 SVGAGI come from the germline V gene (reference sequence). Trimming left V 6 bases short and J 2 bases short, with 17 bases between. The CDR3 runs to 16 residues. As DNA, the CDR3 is TGTGCCAGCAGACCGCCGGGGCCCCTCGCCTACAATGAGCAGTTCTTC. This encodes CASRPPGPLAYNEQFF.

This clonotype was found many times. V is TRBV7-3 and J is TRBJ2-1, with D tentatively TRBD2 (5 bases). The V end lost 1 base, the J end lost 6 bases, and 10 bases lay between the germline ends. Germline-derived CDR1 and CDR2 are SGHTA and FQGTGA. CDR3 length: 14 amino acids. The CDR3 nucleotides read TGTGCCAGCAGCTTAAACGCCGGGGTCAATGAGCAGTTCTTC. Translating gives CASSLNAGVNEQFF.

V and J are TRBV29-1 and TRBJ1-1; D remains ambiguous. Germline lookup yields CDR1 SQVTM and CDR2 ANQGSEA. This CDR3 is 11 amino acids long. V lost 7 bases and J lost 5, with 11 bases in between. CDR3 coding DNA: TGCAGCGCCTTGGGCGGGACTGAAGCTTTCTTT. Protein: CSALGGTEAFF.

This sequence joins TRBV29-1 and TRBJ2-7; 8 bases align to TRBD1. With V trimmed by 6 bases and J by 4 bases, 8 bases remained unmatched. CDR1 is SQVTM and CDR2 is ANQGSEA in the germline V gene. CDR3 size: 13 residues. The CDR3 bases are TGCAGCGTCACAGGGGGGAGAGGGTACGAGCAGTACTTC. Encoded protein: CSVTGGRGYEQYF.

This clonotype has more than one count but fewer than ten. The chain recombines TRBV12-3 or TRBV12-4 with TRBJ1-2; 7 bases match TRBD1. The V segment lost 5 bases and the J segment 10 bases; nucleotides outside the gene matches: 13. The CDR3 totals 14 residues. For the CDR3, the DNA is TGTGCCAGCAGTAAATCCGGGACAGCGGAGCACTACACCTTC. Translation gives CASSKSGTAEHYTF.

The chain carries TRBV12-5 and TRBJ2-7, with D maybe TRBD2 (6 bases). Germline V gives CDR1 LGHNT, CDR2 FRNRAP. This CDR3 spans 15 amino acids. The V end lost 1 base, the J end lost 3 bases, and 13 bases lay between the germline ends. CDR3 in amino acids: CASGLAPGLHYEQYF. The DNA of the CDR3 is TGTGCTAGTGGTTTGGCCCCGGGACTTCACTACGAGCAGTACTTC.

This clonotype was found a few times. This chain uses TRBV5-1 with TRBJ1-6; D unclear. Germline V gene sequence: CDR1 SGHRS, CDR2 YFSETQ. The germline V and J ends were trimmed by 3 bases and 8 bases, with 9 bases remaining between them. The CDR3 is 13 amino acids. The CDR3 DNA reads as TGCGCCAGCAGCTCCTACAAAGATTCACCCCTCCACTTT. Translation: CASSSYKDSPLHF.

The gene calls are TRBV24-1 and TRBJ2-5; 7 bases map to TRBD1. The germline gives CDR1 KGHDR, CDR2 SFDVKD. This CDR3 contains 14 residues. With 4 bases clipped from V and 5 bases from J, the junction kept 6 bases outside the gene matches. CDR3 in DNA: TGTGCCACCAGTGAAGGGGGCGCGTTGGAGACCCAGTACTTC. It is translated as CATSEGGALETQYF.

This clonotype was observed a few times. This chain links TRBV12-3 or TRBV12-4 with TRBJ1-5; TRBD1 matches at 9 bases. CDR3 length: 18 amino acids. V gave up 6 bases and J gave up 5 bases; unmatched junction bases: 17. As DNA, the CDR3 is TGTGCCAGCAGGCCCCGGGACAGGGCCGCCCCCCCACATCAGCCCCAGCATTTT. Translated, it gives CASRPRDRAAPPHQPQHF.

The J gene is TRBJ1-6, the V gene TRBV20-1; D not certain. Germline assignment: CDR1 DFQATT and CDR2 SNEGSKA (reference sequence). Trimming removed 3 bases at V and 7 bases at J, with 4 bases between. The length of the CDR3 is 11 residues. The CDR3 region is CSASPNSPLHF. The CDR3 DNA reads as TGCAGTGCTAGCCCCAATTCACCCCTCCACTTT.

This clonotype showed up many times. Written as DNA, the CDR3 is TGTGCCAGCAGCCATACAGGGGTTGAGCAGTTCTTC. Translating gives CASSHTGVEQFF. V gene TRBV7-2 combines with J gene TRBJ2-1, with 7 positions matching TRBD1. Germline V gene lookup returns CDR1 SGHTA and CDR2 FQGNSA. V was pared by 5 bases and J by 9 bases, with 4 bases of the junction left unmatched. The CDR3 runs to 12 residues.

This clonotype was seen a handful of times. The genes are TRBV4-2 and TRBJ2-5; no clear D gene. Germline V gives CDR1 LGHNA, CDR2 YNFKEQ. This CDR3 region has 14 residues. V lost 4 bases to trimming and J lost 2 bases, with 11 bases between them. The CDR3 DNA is TGTGCCAGCAGCCTCCTTAGTAGGCAAGAGACCCAGTACTTC. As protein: CASSLLSRQETQYF.

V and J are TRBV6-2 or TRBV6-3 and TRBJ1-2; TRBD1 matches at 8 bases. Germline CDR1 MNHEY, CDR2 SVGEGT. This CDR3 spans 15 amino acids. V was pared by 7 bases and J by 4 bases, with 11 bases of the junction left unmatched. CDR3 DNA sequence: TGTGCCAGCAAGGTCCCGGGACAGGCGTTCTATGGCTACACCTTC. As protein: CASKVPGQAFYGYTF.

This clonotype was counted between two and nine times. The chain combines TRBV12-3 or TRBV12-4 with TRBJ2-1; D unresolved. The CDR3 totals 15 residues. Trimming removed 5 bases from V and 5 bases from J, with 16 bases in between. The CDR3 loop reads CASSEWGSINNEQFF. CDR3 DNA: TGTGCCAGCAGTGAGTGGGGATCCATTAACAATGAGCAGTTCTTC.

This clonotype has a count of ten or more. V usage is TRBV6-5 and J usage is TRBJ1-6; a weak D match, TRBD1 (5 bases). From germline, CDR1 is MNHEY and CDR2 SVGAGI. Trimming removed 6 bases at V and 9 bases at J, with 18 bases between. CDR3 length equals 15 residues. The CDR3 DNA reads TGTGCCAGCAGACCTCAAATTGACGGGGGTTCACCCCTCCACTTT. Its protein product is CASRPQIDGGSPLHF.

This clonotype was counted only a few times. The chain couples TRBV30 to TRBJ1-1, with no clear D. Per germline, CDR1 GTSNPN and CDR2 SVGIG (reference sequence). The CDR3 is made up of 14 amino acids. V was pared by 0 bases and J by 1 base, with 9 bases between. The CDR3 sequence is CAWSVLSPNTEAFF. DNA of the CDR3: TGTGCCTGGAGTGTACTCTCGCCGAACACTGAAGCTTTCTTT.